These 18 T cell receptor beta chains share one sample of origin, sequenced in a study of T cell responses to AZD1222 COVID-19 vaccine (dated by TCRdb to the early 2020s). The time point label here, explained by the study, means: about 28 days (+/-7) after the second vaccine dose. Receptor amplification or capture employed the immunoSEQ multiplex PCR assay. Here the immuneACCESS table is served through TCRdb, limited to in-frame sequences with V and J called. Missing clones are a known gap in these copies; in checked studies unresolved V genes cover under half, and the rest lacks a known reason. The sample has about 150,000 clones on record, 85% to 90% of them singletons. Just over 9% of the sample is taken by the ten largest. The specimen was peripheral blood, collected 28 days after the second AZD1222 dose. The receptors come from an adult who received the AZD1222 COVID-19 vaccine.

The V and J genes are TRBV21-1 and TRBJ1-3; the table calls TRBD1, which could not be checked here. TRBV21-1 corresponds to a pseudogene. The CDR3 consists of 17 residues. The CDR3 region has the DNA TGTGCCAGCAGCCTACAGGGACAGGGGGCGCGTGGAAACACCATATATTTT. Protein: CASSLQGQGARGNTIYF.

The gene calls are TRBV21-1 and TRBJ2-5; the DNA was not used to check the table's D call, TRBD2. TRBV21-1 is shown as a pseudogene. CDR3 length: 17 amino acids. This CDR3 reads CASSNPREGGHQETQYF. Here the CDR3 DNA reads TGTGCCAGCAGCAACCCCAGGGAGGGTGGTCACCAAGAGACCCAGTACTTC.

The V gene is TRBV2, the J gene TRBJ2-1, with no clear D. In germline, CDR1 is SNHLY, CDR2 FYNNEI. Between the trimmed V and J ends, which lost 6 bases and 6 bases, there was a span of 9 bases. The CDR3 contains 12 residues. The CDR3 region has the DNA TGTGCCAGCAGGGACCCTCTCAATGAGCAGTTCTTC. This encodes CASRDPLNEQFF.

The CDR3 bases are TGTGCCAGCAGTTTAGGGACAGAGAATGAGCAGTTCTTC. Its translation is CASSLGTENEQFF. The chain joins TRBV12-3 or TRBV12-4 to TRBJ2-1; possible D gene TRBD1, 6 bases. V gave up 1 base and J gave up 7 bases, with 8 bases separating them. This CDR3 is 13 amino acids long.

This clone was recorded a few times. This CDR3 is CASSYSASDTAESGANVLTF. As DNA, the CDR3 is TGTGCCAGCAGTTACTCTGCTTCGGACACGGCGGAATCTGGGGCCAACGTCCTGACTTTC. The J gene is TRBJ2-6, the V gene TRBV6-2 or TRBV6-3; a weak D match, TRBD1 (5 bases). CDR1 and CDR2 (germline): MNHEY, SVGEGT. V was cut by 0 bases and J by 1 base, with 19 bases left in between. CDR3 length equals 20 residues.

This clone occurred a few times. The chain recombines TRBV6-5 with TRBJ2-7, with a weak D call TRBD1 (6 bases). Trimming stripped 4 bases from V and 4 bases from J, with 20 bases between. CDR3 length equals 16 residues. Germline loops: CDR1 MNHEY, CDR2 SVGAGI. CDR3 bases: TGTGCCAGCAGTTCCCTACAGGGTCTAGACCGGTACGAGCAGTACTTC. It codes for CASSSLQGLDRYEQYF.

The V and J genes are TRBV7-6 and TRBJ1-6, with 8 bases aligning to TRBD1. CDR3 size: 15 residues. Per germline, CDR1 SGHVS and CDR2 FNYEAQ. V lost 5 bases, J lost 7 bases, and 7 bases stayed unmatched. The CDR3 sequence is CASSPGTGANSPLHF. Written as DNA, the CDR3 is TGTGCCAGCAGCCCCGGGACAGGAGCCAATTCACCCCTCCACTTT.

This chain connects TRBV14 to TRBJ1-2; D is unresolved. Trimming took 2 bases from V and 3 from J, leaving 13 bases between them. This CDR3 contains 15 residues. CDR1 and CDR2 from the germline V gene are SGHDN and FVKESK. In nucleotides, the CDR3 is TGTGCCAGCAGCCAAAGTAGGGTGGGTCACTATGGCTACACCTTC. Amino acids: CASSQSRVGHYGYTF.

The CDR3 DNA reads as TGTGCCAGCAGCCACTTACACGGAGACACCGGGGAGCTGTTTTTT. Residues: CASSHLHGDTGELFF. This chain connects TRBV11-2 to TRBJ2-2; D is undetermined. This CDR3 has 15 residues. Germline V gene lookup returns CDR1 SGHAT and CDR2 FQNNGV. The V end was cut by 5 bases, the J end by 3 bases, with 13 bases between.

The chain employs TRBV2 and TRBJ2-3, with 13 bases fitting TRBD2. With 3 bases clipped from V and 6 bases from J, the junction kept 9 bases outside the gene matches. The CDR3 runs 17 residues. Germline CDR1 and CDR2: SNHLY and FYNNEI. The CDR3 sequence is CASSDPGLAGPTDTQYF. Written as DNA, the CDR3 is TGTGCCAGCAGTGATCCGGGACTAGCGGGACCCACGGATACGCAGTATTTT.

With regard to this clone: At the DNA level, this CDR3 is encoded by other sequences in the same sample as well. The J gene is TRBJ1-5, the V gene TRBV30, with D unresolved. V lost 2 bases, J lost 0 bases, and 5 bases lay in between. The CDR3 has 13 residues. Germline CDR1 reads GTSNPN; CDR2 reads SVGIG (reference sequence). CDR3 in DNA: TGTGCCTGGAGTAGTGATAGCAATCAGCCCCAGCATTTT. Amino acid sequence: CAWSSDSNQPQHF.

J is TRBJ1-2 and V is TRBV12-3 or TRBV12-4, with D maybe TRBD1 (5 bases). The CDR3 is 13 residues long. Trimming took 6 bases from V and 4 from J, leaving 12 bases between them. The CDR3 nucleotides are TGTGCCAGCAGCCCCGACAGTACCTATGGCTACACCTTC. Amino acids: CASSPDSTYGYTF.

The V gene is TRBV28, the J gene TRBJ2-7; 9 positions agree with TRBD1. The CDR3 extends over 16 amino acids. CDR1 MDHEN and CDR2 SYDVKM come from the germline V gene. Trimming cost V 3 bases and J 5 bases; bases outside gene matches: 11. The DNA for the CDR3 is TGTGCCAGCAGTTTTTTAAGCGGGACAGGGTTTCACGAGCAGTACTTC. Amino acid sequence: CASSFLSGTGFHEQYF.

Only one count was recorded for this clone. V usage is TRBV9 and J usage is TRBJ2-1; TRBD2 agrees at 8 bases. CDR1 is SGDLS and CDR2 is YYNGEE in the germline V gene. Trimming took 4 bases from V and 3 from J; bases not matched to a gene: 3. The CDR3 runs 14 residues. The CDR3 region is CASSLGTSYNEQFF. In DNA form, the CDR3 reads TGTGCCAGCAGCCTGGGGACTAGCTACAATGAGCAGTTCTTC.

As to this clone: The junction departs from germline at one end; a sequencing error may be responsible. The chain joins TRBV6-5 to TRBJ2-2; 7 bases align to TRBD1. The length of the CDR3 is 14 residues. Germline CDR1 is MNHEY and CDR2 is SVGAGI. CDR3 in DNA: TGTGTCAGCAGTCCCGGGACAGACACCGGGGAGCTGTTTTTT. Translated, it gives CVSSPGTDTGELFF.

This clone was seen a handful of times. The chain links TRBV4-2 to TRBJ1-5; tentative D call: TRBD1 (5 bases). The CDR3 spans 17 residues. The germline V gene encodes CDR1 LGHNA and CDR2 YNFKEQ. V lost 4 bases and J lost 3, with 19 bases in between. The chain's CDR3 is CASSLRDSTYNNQPQHF. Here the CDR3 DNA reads TGTGCCAGCAGCCTCCGGGACTCCACCTACAACAATCAGCCCCAGCATTTT.

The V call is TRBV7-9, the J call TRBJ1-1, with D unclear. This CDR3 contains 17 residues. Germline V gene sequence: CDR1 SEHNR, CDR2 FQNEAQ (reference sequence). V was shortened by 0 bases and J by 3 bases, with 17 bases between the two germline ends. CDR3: CASSLAGFLRRDTEAFF. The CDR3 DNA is TGTGCCAGCAGCTTAGCGGGATTTCTTAGGAGGGACACTGAAGCTTTCTTT. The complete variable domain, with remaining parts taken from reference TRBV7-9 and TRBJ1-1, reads DTGVSQNPRHKITKRGQNVTFRCDPISEHNRLYWYRQTLGQGPEFLTYFQNEAQLEKSRLLSDRFSAERPKGSFSTLEIQRTEQGDSAMYLCASSLAGFLRRDTEAFFGQGTRLTVV.

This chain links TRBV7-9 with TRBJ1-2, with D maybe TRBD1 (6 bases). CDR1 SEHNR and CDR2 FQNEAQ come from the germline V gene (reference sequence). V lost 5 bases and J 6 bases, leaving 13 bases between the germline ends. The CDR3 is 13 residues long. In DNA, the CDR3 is TGTGCCAGCAGCCCAACAGGGCCCGATGGCTACACCTTC. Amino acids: CASSPTGPDGYTF.